Given below is one TCR beta chain in context. This entry belongs to a study of blood T cell repertoires in COVID-19. About the study: In each case, the material was cDNA or gDNA derived from T cells, B-cell-depleted T cells, or PBMCs.

Using immunoSEQ multiplex PCR, the repertoire was profiled, and TCRdb retains in-frame clones only, with some absent. The sample shows under 250,000 clones, approximately 86% of them seen only once. The receptor was derived from a man aged 40-55 years with acute or convalescent COVID-19. The sample taken for sequencing was peripheral blood.

The DNA of the CDR3 is TGTGCCAGTAGTATAGCAGCCCAAAAGGGGCAGCCCCAGCATTTT. Amino acids: CASSIAAQKGQPQHF. The rearrangement links TRBV19 to TRBJ1-5; a possible D gene is TRBD1 (5 bases). From germline, CDR1 is LNHDA and CDR2 SQIVND (reference sequence). This CDR3 has 15 amino acids. The germline V and J ends were trimmed by 1 base and 7 bases, with 14 bases remaining between them.